The clone carrying this T cell receptor beta chain occurred a few times. Its cognate antigen is unknown. These data come from a study of tumour-infiltrating T cells in Burkitt lymphoma. In the study overall: Patients covered every epidemiological subtype of Burkitt lymphoma. Overall and progression-free survival were predicted by productive clonality. Study-level results: Several public clonotypes were shared across many Burkitt lymphoma patients.

TCRdb's table, derived via immunoSEQ multiplex PCR, lists solely in-frame clones and lacks some. The sample has approximately 46,000 clones, around 29% seen once. The germline V gene encodes CDR1 SGHTA and CDR2 FQGNSA. The V and J ends lost 1 base and 0 bases, in that order; junction bases with no gene match: 2. This CDR3 contains 16 residues. The chain has TRBV7-2 and TRBJ2-1; the match to TRBD2 covers 8 bases. Specimen: tumor tissue. The sequence derives from a human donor with Burkitt lymphoma. The CDR3 DNA is TGTGCCAGCAGCTTAGGAAGCGGGGGCTCCTACAATGAGCAGTTCTTC. Translating gives CASSLGSGGSYNEQFF.